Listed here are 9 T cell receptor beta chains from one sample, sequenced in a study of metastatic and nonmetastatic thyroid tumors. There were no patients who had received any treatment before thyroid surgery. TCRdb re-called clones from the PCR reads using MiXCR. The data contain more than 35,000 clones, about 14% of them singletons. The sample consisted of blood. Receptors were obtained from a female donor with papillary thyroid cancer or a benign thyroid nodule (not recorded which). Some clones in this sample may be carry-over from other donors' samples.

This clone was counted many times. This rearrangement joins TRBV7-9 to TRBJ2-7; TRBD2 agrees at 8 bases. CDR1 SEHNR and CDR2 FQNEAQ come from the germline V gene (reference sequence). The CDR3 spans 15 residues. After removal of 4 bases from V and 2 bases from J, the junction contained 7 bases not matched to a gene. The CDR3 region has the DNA TGTGCCAGCAGCTCCCAATTAGCGGGGACCTACGAGCAGTACTTC. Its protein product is CASSSQLAGTYEQYF.

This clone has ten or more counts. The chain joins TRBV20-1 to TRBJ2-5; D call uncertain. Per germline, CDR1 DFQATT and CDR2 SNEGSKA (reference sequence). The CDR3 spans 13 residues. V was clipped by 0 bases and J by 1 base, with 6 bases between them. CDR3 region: CSARDLTQETQYF. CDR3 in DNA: TGCAGTGCTAGAGATCTGACCCAAGAGACCCAGTACTTC.

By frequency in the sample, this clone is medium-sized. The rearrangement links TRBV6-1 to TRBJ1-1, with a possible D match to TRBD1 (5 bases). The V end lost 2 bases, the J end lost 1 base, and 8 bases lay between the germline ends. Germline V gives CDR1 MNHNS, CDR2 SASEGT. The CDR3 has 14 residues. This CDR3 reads CASSESGKNTEAFF. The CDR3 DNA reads TGTGCCAGCAGTGAATCAGGGAAGAACACTGAAGCTTTCTTT.

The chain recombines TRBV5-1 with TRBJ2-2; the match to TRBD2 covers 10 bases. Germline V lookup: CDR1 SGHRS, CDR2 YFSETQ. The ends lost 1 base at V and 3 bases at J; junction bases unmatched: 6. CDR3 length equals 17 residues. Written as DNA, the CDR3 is TGCGCCAGCAGCTTGCTCTTGACTAGCGGGTACACCGGGGAGCTGTTTTTT. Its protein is CASSLLLTSGYTGELFF.

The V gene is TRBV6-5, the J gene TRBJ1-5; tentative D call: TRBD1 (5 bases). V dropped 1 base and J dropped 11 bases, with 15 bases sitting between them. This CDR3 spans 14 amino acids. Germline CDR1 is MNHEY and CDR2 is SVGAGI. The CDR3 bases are TGTGCCAGCAGTTACTGGGGACCCAGGCGGGCCCAGCATTTT. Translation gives CASSYWGPRRAQHF.

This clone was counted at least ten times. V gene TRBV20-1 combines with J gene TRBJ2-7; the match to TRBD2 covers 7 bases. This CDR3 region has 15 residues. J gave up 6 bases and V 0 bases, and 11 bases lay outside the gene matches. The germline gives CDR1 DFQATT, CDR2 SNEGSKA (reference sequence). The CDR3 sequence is CSARDDGGSSGEQYF. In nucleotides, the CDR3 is TGCAGTGCTAGAGATGACGGCGGGAGCTCCGGCGAGCAGTACTTC.

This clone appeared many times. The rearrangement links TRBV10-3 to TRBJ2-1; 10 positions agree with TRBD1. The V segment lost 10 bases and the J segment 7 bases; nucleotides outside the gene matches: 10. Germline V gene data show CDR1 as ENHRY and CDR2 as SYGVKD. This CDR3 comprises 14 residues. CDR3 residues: CATNRDRGGNEQFF. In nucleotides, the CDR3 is TGTGCCACGAACAGGGACAGGGGTGGAAATGAGCAGTTCTTC.

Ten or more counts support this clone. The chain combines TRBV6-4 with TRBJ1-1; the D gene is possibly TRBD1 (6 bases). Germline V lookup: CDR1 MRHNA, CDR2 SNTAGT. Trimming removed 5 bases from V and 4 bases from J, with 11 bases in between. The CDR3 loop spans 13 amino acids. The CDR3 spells CASSRGGGTEAFF. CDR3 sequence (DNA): TGTGCCAGCAGTCGAGGAGGGGGCACTGAAGCTTTCTTT.

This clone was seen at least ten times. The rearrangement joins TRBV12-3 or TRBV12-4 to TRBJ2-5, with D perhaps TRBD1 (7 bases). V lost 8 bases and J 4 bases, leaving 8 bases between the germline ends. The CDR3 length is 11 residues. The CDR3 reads CASQGGETQYF. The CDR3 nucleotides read TGTGCCAGCCAGGGGGGAGAGACCCAGTACTTC.